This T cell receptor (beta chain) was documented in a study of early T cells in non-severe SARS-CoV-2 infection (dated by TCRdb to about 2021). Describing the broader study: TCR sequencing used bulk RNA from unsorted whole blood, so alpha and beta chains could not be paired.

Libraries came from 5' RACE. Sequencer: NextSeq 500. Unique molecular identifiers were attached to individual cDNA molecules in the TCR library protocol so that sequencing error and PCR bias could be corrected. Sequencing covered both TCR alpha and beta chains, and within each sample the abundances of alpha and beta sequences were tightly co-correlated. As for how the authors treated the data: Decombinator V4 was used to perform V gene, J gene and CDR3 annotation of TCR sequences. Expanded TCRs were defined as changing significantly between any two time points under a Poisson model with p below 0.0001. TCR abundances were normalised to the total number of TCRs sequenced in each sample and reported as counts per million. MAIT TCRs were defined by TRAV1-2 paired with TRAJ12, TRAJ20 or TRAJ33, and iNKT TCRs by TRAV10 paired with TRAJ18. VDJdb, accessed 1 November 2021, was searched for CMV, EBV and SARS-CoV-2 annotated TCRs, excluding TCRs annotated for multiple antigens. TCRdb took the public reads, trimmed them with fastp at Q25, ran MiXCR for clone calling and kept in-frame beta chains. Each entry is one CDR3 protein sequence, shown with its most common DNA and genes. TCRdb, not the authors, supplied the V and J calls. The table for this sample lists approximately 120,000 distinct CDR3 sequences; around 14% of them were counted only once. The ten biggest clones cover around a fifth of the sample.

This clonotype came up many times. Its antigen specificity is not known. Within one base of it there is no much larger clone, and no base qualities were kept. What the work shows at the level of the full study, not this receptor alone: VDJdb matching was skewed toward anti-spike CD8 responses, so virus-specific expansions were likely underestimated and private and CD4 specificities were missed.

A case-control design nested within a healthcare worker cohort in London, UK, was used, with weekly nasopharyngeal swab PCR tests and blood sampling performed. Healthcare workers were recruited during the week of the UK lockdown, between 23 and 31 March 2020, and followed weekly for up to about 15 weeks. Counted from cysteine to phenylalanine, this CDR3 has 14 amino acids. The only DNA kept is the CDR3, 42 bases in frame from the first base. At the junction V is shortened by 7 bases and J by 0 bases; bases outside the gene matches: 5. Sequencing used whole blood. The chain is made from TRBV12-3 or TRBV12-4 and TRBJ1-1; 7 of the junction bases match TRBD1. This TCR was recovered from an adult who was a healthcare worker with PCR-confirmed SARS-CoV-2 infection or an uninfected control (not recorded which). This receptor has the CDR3 CASILGQMNTEAFF. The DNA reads TGTGCCAGCATCCTGGGACAGATGAACACTGAAGCTTTCTTT.